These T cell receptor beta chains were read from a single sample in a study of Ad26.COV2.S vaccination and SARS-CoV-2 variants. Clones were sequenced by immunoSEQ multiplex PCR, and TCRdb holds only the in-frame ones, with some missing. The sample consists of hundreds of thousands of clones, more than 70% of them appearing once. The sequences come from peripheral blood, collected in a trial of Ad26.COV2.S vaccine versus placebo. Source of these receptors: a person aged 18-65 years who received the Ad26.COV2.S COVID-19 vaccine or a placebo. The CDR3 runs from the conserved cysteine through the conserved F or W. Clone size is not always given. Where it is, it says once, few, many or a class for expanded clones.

CASSIGGASSYGYTF	few	TRBV19
CASSPLSGTNTGELFF	NA	TRBV4-1
CASSPNQGRYGYTF	NA	TRBV18
CASSEVAVNTEAFF	NA	TRBV2
CAIRQGMIYEQYF	NA	TRBV10-3
CASSPGAGTGQPQHF	NA	TRBV18
CASSLEVYNEQFF	NA	TRBV11-3
CASSFSPRAEAFF	few	TRBV11-3
CASSISSSYEQYF	NA	TRBV19
CASSSGAGGGLAKNIQYF	NA	TRBV5-8
CASSSAGAETQYF	NA	TRBV5-4
CASSLDYGPYEQYF	NA	TRBV5-1
CASSVAQFGELFF	NA	TRBV9
CASSLSPDYGYTF	NA	TRBV12-3/TRBV12-4
CASSLTVQETQYF	NA	TRBV7-3
CAWSPGDGNTIYF	NA	TRBV30
CASSHPGIQGETQYF	NA	TRBV3-1/TRBV3-2
CASSDGDGYTF	NA	TRBV7-3
CASSQERNYGYTF	NA	TRBV4-3
CASSQAPTGGNQPQHF	NA	TRBV4-1
CASSLGTSVREQYF	NA	TRBV7-2
CAWSVREGDTQYF	NA	TRBV30
CASSLVRSYEQYF	NA	TRBV7-8
CASGLRQNQPQHF	NA	TRBV12-5
CASSVGTGTTDTQYF	NA	TRBV9
CASSLAGRGNQPQHF	NA	TRBV2
CAWSGGLESSYEQYF	NA	TRBV30
CASSLAGTGDEQFF	NA	TRBV7-9
CAISAPGTVSEQYF	once	TRBV10-3
CASSLQGFIAEAFF	NA	TRBV27
CASSSLRVGGKETQYF	NA	TRBV27
CASSGVVNEQFF	NA	TRBV6-6
CSVEVQGASYEQYF	NA	TRBV29-1
CASSLQVDSPLHF	few	TRBV7-2
CASSFPGGETQYF	NA	TRBV19
CASSPYRDEQFF	NA	TRBV3-1/TRBV3-2
CASSRASEDYGYTF	NA	TRBV2
CASSFNGQRIFF	NA	TRBV27